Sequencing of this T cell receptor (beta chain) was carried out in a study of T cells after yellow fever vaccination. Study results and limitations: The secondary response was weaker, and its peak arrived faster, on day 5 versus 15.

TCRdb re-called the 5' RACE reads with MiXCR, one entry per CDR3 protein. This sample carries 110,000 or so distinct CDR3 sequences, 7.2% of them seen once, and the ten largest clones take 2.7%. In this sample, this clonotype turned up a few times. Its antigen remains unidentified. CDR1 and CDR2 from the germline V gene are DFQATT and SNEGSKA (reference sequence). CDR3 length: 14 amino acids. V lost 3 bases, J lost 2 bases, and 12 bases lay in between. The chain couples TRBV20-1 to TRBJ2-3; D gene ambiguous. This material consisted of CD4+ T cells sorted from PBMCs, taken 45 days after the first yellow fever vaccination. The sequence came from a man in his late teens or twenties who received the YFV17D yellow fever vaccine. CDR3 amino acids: CSASDGAFTDTQYF. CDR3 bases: TGCAGTGCTAGTGACGGCGCTTTCACAGATACGCAGTATTTT.